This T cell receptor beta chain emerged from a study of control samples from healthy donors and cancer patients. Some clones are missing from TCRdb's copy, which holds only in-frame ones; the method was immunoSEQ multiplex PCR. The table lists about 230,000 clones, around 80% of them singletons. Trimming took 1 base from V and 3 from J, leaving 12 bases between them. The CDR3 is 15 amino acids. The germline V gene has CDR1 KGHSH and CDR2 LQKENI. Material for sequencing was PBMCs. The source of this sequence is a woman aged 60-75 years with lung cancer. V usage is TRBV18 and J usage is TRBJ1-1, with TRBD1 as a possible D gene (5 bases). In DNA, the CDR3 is TGTGCCAGCTCACCACTGGGGGGGACGGACACTGAAGCTTTCTTT. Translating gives CASSPLGGTDTEAFF.